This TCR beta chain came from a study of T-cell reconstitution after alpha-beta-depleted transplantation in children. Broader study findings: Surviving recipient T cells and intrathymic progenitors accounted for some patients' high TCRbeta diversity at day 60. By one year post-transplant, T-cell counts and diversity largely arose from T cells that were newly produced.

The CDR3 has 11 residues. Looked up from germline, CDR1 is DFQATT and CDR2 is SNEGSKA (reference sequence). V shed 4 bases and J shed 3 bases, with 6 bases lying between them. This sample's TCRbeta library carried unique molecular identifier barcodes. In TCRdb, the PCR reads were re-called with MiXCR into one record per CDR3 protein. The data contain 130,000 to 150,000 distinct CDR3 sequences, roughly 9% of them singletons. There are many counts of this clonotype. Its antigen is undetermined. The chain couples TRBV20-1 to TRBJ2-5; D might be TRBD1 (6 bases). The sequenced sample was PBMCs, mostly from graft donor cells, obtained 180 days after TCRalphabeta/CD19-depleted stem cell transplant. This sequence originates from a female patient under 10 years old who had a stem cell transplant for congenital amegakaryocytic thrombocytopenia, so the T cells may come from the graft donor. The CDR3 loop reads CSANREETQYF. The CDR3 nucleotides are TGCAGTGCTAACAGGGAAGAGACCCAGTACTTC.